The clone carrying this T cell receptor beta chain has a count of ten or more. Its antigen remains unidentified. One end of the junction varies from germline; a read error may be responsible. CDR1 is SGHAT and CDR2 is FQNNGV in the germline V gene. The CDR3 totals 10 residues. This sample was included in a study of tumor-infiltrating lymphocytes in primary liver carcinoma. The wider study: Patients diagnosed with primary liver carcinoma received treatment through surgical resection. Productive TCRbeta reads per sample were roughly 3.5 to 8 million, not differing by tissue.

Germline DNA was extracted alongside blood RNA, which was obtained from unsorted whole blood. Reverse transcription of around 0.45 ug total RNA with a constant-region primer produced TCR beta cDNA. Construction of TCR beta libraries relied on three successive nested multiplex PCR rounds employing slightly modified ARM-PCR. The study ran its first two PCR rounds for roughly 11 cycles each, using TRBV1-TRBV30 forward primers and a C-beta reverse primer. TCRdb itself ran the multiplex PCR reads through MiXCR, one entry per CDR3 protein. There are more than 150,000 distinct CDR3 sequences in the sample; roughly 60% occur only once, and around 68% lies in the top ten. General study findings and limits: Against blood, tumors held a significantly higher top-250-clone fraction (p = 0.039). Tumor region pairs outstripped tumor-adjacent and tumor-blood pairs in overlap.

The specimen was peripheral blood. The chain has TRBV11-2 and TRBJ2-1; tentatively, D is TRBD2 (6 bases). This receptor was obtained from a man aged 35 to 55 with primary liver carcinoma and hepatitis B virus infection. DNA for the CDR3: TGTGCCAGCAGTGACGGGAGCCACCTCTTC. Translating gives CASSDGSHLF.